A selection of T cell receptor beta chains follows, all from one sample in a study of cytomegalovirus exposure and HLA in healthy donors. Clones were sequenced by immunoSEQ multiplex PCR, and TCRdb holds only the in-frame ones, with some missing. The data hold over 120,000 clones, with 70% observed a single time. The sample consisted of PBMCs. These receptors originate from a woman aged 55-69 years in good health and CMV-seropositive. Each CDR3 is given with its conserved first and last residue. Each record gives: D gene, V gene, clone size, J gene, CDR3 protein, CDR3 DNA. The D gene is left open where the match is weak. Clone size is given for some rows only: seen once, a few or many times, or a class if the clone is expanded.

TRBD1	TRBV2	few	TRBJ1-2	CASTLTGGRGGGYTF	TGTGCCAGCACCCTTACAGGGGGCCGAGGGGGAGGCTACACCTTC
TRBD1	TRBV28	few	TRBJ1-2	CASSPPTGGGTGYTF	TGTGCCAGCAGTCCCCCGACAGGGGGCGGGACTGGCTACACCTTC
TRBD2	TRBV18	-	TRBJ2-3	CASSPQSGLAGVDTQYF	TGTGCCAGCTCACCACAGTCCGGACTAGCGGGAGTAGATACGCAGTATTTT
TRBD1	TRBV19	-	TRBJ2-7	CASSVGTGESSYEQYF	TGTGCCAGTAGTGTCGGGACAGGAGAAAGCTCCTACGAGCAGTACTTC
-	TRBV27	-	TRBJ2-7	CASSLLGGELNEQYF	TGTGCCAGCAGTTTACTGGGCGGGGAACTCAACGAGCAGTACTTC
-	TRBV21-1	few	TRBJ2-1	CASSPKSRREHGWGEQFF	TGTGCCAGCAGCCCGAAAAGTCGGCGGGAGCACGGTTGGGGTGAGCAGTTCTTC
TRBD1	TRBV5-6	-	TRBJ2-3	CASSPGQGSTDTQYF	TGTGCCAGCAGCCCGGGACAGGGGAGCACAGATACGCAGTATTTT
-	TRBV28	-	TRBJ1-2	CASSFLPGLYGYTF	TGTGCCAGCAGTTTCCTCCCAGGACTCTATGGCTACACCTTC
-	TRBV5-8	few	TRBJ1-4	CASSSQGANEKLFF	TGTGCCAGCAGCTCGCAAGGGGCCAATGAAAAACTGTTTTTT
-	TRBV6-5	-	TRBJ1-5	CASCYGEMGQPQHF	TGTGCCAGCTGCTACGGAGAGATGGGTCAGCCCCAGCATTTT
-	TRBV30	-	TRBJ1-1	CAWSHDTGRGTEAFF	TGTGCCTGGAGTCACGACACCGGCAGGGGCACTGAAGCTTTCTTT
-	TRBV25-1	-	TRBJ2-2	CASSDRRTAGWGGELFF	TGTGCCAGCAGTGACCGGAGGACGGCGGGGTGGGGAGGGGAGCTGTTTTTT
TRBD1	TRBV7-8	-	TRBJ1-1	CASRETGTGGADAFF	TGTGCCAGCAGAGAAACCGGGACAGGGGGGGCGGATGCTTTCTTT
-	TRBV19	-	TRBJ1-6	CASRAGVQNSPLHF	TGTGCCAGTAGAGCAGGGGTTCAGAATTCACCCCTCCACTTT
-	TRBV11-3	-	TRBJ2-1	CASSSTGADYNEQFF	TGTGCCAGCAGCTCTACGGGAGCAGACTACAATGAGCAGTTCTTC
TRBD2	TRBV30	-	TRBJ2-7	CAWSGGVAGEAYEQYF	TGTGCCTGGAGTGGCGGGGTAGCGGGAGAGGCCTACGAGCAGTACTTC
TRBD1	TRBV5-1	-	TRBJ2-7	CASSLGDRGNEQYF	TGCGCCAGCAGCTTGGGGGACAGGGGAAACGAGCAGTACTTC
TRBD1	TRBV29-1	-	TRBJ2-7	CSVRTGPSYEQYF	TGCAGCGTCCGGACAGGACCCTCCTACGAGCAGTACTTC
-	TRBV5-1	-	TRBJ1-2	CASASSQTNGYTF	TGCGCCAGCGCCTCGAGCCAGACAAATGGCTACACCTTC
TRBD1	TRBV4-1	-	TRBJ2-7	CASSQPTGTGTYEQYF	TGCGCCAGCAGCCAGCCTACCGGGACAGGAACCTACGAGCAGTACTTC
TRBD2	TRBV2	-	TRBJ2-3	CASSLGLATDTQYF	TGTGCCAGCAGTCTGGGACTAGCGACAGATACGCAGTATTTT
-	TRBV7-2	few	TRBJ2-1	CASSLARNEQFF	TGTGCCAGCAGCTTAGCGAGAAATGAGCAGTTCTTC
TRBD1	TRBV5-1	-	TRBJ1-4	CASSLTGDNEKLFF	TGCGCCAGCAGCTTGACAGGGGATAATGAAAAACTGTTTTTT
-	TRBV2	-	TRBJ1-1	CASSGVGGKYGTEAFF	TGTGCCAGCAGTGGCGTCGGGGGGAAGTACGGCACTGAAGCTTTCTTT
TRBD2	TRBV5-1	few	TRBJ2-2	CASSPETSRTGELFF	TGCGCCAGCAGCCCGGAGACTAGCCGAACCGGGGAGCTGTTTTTT
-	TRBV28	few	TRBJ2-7	CASSLGPQGQSYEQYF	TGTGCCAGCAGTCTAGGACCACAGGGTCAGTCCTACGAGCAGTACTTC
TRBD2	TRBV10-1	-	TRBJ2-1	CASSSGLAGAGYNEQFF	TGCGCCAGCAGTTCCGGACTAGCGGGAGCCGGGTACAATGAGCAGTTCTTC
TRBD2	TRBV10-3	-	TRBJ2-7	CATSSGDSYEQYF	TGTGCCACCTCTAGCGGGGACTCCTACGAGCAGTACTTC
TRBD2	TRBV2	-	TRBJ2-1	CASSESSGGYNEQFF	TGTGCCAGCAGTGAATCTAGCGGGGGCTACAATGAGCAGTTCTTC
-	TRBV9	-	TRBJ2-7	CASSVGTHSYEQYF	TGTGCCAGCAGCGTAGGTACACACTCCTACGAGCAGTACTTC
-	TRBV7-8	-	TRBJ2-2	CASSLDHWLFF	TGTGCCAGCAGCTTAGATCATTGGCTGTTTTTT
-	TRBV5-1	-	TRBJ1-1	CASSLGGAMNTEAFF	TGCGCCAGCAGCTTGGGGGGAGCCATGAACACTGAAGCTTTCTTT
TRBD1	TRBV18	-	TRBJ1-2	CASSLLPGQERDYGYTF	TGTGCCAGCTCACTCCTCCCGGGACAGGAACGGGACTATGGCTACACCTTC
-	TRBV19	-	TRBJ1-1	CASSSRGNTEAFF	TGTGCCAGTAGTAGCAGAGGGAACACTGAAGCTTTCTTT
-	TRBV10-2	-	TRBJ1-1	CASSDWGRTRYTEAFF	TGCGCCAGCAGTGACTGGGGCCGGACGCGGTACACTGAAGCTTTCTTT
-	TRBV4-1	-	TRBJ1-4	CASSQAVGQGWEKLFF	TGCGCCAGCAGCCAAGCGGTCGGGCAGGGTTGGGAAAAACTGTTTTTT
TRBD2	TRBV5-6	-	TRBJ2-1	CASSGGTSGIHNEQFF	TGTGCCAGCAGCGGGGGGACTAGCGGGATACACAATGAGCAGTTCTTC
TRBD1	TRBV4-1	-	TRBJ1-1	CASTLLRQGNTEAFF	TGCGCCAGCACCCTCCTGCGACAGGGGAACACTGAAGCTTTCTTT
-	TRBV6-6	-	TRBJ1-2	CASSSLTGNYGYTF	TGTGCCAGCAGTTCCTTAACAGGGAACTATGGCTACACCTTC
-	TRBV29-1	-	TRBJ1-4	CSVGGERSTNEKLFF	TGCAGCGTTGGCGGCGAGAGGTCAACTAATGAAAAACTGTTTTTT
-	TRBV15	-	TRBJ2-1	CATSRWKGEQFF	TGTGCCACCAGCAGGTGGAAGGGGGAGCAGTTCTTC
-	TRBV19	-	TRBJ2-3	CASTRRGASTDTQYF	TGTGCCAGTACCCGGAGGGGTGCTAGCACAGATACGCAGTATTTT
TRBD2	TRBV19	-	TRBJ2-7	CASSTGTSGTYEQYF	TGTGCCAGTAGTACTGGGACTAGCGGGACCTACGAGCAGTACTTC
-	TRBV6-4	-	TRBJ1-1	CASSDMGGTEAFF	TGTGCCAGCAGTGATATGGGGGGAACTGAAGCTTTCTTT
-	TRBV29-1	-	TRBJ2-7	CSVESRALNEQYF	TGCAGCGTTGAGTCCAGGGCTCTAAACGAGCAGTACTTC
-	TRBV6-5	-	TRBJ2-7	CASGTYYEQYF	TGTGCCAGCGGGACTTACTACGAGCAGTACTTC
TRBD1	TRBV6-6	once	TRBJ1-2	CASSGGTGGDYGYTF	TGTGCCAGCAGTGGGGGGACAGGGGGCGACTATGGCTACACCTTC
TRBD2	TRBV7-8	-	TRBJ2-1	CASSEGTSAYNEQFF	TGTGCCAGCAGCGAGGGGACTAGCGCTTACAATGAGCAGTTCTTC
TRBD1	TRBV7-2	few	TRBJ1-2	CASSPLTGFHGYTF	TGTGCCAGCAGCCCCCTGACAGGGTTCCATGGCTACACCTTC